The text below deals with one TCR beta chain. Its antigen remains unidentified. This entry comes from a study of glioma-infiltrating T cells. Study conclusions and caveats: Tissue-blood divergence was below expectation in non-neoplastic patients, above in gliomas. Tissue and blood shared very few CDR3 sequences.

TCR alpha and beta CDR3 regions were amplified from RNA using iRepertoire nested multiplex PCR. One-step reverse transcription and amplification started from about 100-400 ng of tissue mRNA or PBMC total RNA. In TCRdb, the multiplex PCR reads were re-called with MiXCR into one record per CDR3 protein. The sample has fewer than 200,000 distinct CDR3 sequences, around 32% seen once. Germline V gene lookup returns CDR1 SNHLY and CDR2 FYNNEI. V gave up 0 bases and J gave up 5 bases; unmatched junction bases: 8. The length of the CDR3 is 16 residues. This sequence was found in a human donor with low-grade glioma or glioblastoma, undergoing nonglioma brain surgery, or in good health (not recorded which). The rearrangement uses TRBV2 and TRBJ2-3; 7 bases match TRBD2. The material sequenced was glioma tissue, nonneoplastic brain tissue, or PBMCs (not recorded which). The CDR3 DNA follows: TGTGCCAGCAGTGAAGCCTGGCCGGGCGGGGGAGATACGCAGTATTTT. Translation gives CASSEAWPGGGDTQYF. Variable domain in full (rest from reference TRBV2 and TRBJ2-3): EPEVTQTPSHQVTQMGQEVILRCVPISNHLYFYWYRQILGQKVEFLVSFYNNEISEKSEIFDDQFSVERPDGSNFTLKIRSTKLEDSAMYFCASSEAWPGGGDTQYFGPGTRLTVL.